The clone carrying this T cell receptor beta chain showed up just a few times. The data were taken from a study of T cells after yellow fever vaccination. Between the trimmed V and J ends, which lost 5 bases and 8 bases, there was a span of 13 bases. The CDR3 runs 14 residues. One entry per CDR3 protein results from TCRdb running MiXCR on the 5' RACE reads. The sample carries 350,000 or so distinct CDR3 sequences, 7% to 10% recorded once. The chain joins TRBV12-3 or TRBV12-4 to TRBJ1-6; TRBD1 might be the D (6 bases). This receptor was identified in a man younger than 35 who received the YFV17D yellow fever vaccine. The material sequenced was PBMCs, taken about 41 days after the first yellow fever vaccination. The CDR3 here is CASSLGQWDSPLHF. The CDR3 nucleotides are TGTGCCAGCAGTCTCGGACAGTGGGATTCACCCCTCCACTTT.